This TCR beta chain was sequenced in a study of neurological immune-mediated disorders. Noted time point: longitudinal time-point 3. TCRdb re-called the 5' RACE reads with MiXCR, one entry per CDR3 protein. Among fewer than 50,000 distinct CDR3 sequences listed, less than 15% were seen once. This clonotype was counted at least ten times. The sample comprised PBMCs. The receptor comes from a young man in good health.

The CDR3 protein is CASSKTGVTYNSPLHF. The CDR3 nucleotides are TGTGCCAGCAGTAAGACAGGGGTGACATATAATTCACCCCTCCACTTT. The chain uses TRBV28 and TRBJ1-6, with 8 bases that match TRBD1. V was pared by 5 bases and J by 4 bases, with 7 bases of the junction left unmatched. CDR3 length: 16 residues. Germline CDR1 MDHEN, CDR2 SYDVKM.